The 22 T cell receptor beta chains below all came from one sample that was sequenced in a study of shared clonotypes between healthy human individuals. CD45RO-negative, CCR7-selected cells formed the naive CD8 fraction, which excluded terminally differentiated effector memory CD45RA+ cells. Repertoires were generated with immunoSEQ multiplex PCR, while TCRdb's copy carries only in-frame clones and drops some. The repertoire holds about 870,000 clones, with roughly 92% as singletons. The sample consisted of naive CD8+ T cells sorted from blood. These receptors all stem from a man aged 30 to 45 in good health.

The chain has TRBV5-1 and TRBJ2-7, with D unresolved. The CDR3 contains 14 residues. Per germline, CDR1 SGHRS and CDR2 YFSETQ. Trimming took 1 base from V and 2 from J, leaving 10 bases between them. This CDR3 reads CASSLLGRTYEQYF. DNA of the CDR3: TGCGCCAGCAGCTTGCTCGGACGGACCTACGAGCAGTACTTC.

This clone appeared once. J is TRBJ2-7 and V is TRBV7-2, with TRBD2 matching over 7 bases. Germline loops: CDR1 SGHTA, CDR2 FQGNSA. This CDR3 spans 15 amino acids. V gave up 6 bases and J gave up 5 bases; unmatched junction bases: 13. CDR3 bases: TGTGCCAGCAGACCCTCGGCGGGAGTCTTCAACGAGCAGTACTTC. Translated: CASRPSAGVFNEQYF.

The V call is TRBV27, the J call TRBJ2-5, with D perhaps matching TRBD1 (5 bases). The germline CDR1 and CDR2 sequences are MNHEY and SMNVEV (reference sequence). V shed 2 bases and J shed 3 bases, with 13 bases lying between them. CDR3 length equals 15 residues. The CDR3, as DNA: TGTGCCAGCAGTTTAATCGGGCAGGGCGAAGAGACCCAGTACTTC. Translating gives CASSLIGQGEETQYF.

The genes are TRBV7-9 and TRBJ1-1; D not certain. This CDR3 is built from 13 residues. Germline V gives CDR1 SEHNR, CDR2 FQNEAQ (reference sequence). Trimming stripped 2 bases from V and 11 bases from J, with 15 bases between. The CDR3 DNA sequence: TGTGCCAGCAGCTTACCCGGTGGGGTGGCCGCTTTCTTT. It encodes CASSLPGGVAAFF.

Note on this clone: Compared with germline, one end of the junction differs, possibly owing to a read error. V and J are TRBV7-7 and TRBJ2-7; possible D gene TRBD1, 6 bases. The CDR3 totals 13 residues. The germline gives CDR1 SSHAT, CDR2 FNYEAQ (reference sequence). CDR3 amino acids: CASSYLQGYEQYF. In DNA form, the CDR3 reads TGTGCTAGCAGCTACTTACAGGGCTACGAGCAGTACTTC.

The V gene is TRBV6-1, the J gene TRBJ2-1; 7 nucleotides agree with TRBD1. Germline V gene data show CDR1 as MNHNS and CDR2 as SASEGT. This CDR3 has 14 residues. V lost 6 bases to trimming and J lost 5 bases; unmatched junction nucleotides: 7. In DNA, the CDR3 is TGTGCCAGCAGGGAGAGGGGGCCCCACAATGAGCAGTTCTTC. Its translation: CASRERGPHNEQFF.

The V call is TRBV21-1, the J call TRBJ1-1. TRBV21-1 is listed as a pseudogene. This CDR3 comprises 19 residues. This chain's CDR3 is CASSKGLRFRRLMNTEAFF. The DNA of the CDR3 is TGTGCCAGCAGCAAAGGTCTTCGTTTTCGTCGCCTAATGAACACTGAAGCTTTCTTT.

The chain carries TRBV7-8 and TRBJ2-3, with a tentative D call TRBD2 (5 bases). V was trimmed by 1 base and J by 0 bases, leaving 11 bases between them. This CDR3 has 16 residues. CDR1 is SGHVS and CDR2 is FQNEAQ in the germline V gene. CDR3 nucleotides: TGTGCCAGCAGCTTAGTAGCGAGCCCTAGCACAGATACGCAGTATTTT. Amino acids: CASSLVASPSTDTQYF.

CDR3 bases: TGTGCCAGCAGCCACGGACAGCCCGCCTACGAGCAGTACTTC. It is translated as CASSHGQPAYEQYF. The V gene is TRBV9, the J gene TRBJ2-7, with D tentatively TRBD1 (6 bases). This CDR3 contains 14 residues. CDR1 is SGDLS and CDR2 is YYNGEE in the germline V gene. Trimming removed 4 bases at V and 2 bases at J, with 13 bases between.

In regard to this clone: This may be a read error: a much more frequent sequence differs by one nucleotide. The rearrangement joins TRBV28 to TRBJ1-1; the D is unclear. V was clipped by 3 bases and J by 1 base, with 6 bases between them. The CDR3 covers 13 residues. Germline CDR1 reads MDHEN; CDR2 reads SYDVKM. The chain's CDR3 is CASSLFSNTEAFF. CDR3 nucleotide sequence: TGTGCCAGCAGTTTGTTTTCGAACACTGAAGCTTTCTTT.

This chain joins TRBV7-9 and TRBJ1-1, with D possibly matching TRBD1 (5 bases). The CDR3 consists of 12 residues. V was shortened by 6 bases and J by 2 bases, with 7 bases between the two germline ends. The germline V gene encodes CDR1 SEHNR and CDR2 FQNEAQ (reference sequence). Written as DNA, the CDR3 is TGTGCCAGCAGGACAGCAAACACTGAAGCTTTCTTT. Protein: CASRTANTEAFF.

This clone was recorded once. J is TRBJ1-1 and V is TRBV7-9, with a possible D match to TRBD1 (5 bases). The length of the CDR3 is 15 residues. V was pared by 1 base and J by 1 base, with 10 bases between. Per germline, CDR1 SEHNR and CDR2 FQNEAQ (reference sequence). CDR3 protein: CASSLVRAGNTEAFF. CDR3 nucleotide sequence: TGTGCCAGCAGCTTAGTCAGGGCAGGGAACACTGAAGCTTTCTTT.

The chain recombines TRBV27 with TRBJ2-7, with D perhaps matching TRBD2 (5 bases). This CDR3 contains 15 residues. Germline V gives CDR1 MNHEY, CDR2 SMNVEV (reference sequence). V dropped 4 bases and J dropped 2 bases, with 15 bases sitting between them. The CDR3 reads CASSSVLRAAYEQYF. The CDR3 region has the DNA TGTGCCAGCAGTTCAGTCTTGCGGGCCGCCTACGAGCAGTACTTC.

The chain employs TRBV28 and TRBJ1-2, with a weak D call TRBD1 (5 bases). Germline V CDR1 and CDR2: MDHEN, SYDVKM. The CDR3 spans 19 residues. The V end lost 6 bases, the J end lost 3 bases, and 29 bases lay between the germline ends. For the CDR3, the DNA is TGTGCCAGCAGATCATCTCTTATCCGGGCAGGGCCTGACTACTATGGCTACACCTTC. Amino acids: CASRSSLIRAGPDYYGYTF.

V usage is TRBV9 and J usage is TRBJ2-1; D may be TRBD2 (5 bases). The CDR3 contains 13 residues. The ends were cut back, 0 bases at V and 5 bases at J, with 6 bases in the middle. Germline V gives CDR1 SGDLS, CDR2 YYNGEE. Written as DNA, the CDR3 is TGTGCCAGCAGCGTAGCGGGGAACAATGAGCAGTTCTTC. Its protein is CASSVAGNNEQFF.

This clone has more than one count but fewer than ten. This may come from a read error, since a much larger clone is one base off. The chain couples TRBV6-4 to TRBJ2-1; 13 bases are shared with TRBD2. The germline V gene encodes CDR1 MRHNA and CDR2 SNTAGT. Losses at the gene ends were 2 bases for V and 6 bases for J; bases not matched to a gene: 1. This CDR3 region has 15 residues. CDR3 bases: TGTGCCAGCAGTGACGGGACTAGCGGGATCAATGAGCAGTTCTTC. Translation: CASSDGTSGINEQFF.

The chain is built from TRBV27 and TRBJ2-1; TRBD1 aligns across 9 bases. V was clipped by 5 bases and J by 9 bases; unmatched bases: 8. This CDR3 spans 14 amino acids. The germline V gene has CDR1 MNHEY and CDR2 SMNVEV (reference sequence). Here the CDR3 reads CASSPGQGISEQFF. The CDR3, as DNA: TGTGCCAGCAGTCCTGGACAGGGGATTTCTGAGCAGTTCTTC.

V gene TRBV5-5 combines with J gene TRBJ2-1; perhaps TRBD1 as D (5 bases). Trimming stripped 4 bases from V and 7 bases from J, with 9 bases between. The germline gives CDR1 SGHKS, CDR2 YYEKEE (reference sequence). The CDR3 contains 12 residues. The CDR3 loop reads CASSPGWNEQFF. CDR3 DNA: TGTGCCAGCAGCCCAGGGTGGAATGAGCAGTTCTTC.

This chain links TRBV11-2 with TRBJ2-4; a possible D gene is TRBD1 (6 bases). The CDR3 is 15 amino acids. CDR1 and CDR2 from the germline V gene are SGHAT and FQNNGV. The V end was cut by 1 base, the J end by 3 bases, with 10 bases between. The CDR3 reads CASSLGQVLKNIQYF. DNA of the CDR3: TGTGCCAGCAGCTTAGGACAGGTTCTCAAAAACATTCAGTACTTC.

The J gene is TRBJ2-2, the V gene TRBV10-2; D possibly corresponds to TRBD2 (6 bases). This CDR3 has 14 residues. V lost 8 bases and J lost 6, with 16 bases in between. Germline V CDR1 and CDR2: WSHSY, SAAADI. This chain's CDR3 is CASGPEGIAGELFF. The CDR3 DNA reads TGCGCCAGCGGGCCGGAGGGAATAGCCGGGGAGCTGTTTTTT.

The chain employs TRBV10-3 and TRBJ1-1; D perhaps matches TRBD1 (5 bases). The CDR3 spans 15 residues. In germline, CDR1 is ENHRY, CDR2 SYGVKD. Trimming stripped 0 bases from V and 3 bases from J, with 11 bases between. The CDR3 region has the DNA TGTGCCATCAGTGAGTCCCGGGGGGGAGACACTGAAGCTTTCTTT. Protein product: CAISESRGGDTEAFF.

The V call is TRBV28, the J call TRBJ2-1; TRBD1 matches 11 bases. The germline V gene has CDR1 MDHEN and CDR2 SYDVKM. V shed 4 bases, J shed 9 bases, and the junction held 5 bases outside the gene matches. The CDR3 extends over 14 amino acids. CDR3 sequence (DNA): TGTGCCAGCAGTTCGGACAGGGGGCGCGGTGAGCAGTTCTTC. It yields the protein CASSSDRGRGEQFF. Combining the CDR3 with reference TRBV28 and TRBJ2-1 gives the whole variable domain DVKVTQSSRYLVKRTGEKVFLECVQDMDHENMFWYRQDPGLGLRLIYFSYDVKMKEKGDIPEGYSVSREKKERFSLILESASTNQTSMYLCASSSDRGRGEQFFGPGTRLTVL.